This T cell receptor beta chain was captured by sequencing in a study of cytomegalovirus exposure and HLA in healthy donors. This clone was recorded a few times. As yet, its antigen is unknown. The PCR had 60 Vbeta and 13 Jbeta primers. This table comes from immunoSEQ multiplex PCR, and its TCRdb copy is limited to in-frame clones, with some not included. The data show roughly 190,000 clones, approximately 67% seen once. The CDR3 is 14 residues long. V was cut by 0 bases and J by 7 bases, with 12 bases left in between. Per germline, CDR1 SGHRS and CDR2 YFSETQ. Points from the study as a whole: Follow-up analysis seemed to connect common viral pathogens with several of the most significant clusters identified.

The specimen sequenced was PBMCs. The clonotype originates from a man between 35 and 55 years old in good health and CMV-seronegative. The chain combines TRBV5-1 with TRBJ2-3; unclear D gene. CDR3 DNA: TGCGCCAGCAGCTTGGTAGGAGATGAACATACGCAGTATTTT. It codes for CASSLVGDEHTQYF.